This T cell receptor beta chain was retrieved from a study of T cell responses to AZD1222 COVID-19 vaccine. CDR3 length equals 17 residues. V gave up 8 bases and J gave up 5 bases; unmatched junction bases: 14. Germline-derived CDR1 and CDR2 are SGHTA and FQGNSA. This clone came up a few times. Its specificity is not known. Here immunoSEQ multiplex PCR was the method, and the copy in TCRdb shows in-frame clones only, minus some. This table holds 90,000 or so clones, over 75% found once. Study findings and constraints: Sampled repertoires all dated from after the peak T cell response. Clonal diversity was possibly underestimated, and white British individuals and females predominated among donors.

The genes are TRBV7-2 and TRBJ2-2, with 10 positions matching TRBD2. The input for sequencing was peripheral blood, taken 28 days after the second AZD1222 dose. The clonotype originates from an adult who received the AZD1222 COVID-19 vaccine. In DNA form, the CDR3 reads TGTGCCAGCCCCCAAGGAGGTGGACTAGCGGTAACCGGGGAGCTGTTTTTT. It translates to CASPQGGGLAVTGELFF.